The 20 T cell receptor beta chains reported below all come from one sample, sequenced in a study of blood T cells in healthy people across ages. Next came a second PCR, run for roughly 6 to 11 cycles, which used a sample-barcoded 5' primer along with a J-beta primer mix. TCRdb processed the 5' RACE reads anew with MiXCR; each CDR3 protein has one entry. The sample holds around 780,000 distinct CDR3 sequences; 25% to 30% are singletons and the top ten take 3%. The sample was also reused in another study, on T cells of mothers and their children.

Sequenced input: blood. The receptors originated from a boy younger than 18 in good health.

In nucleotides, the CDR3 is TGTGCCAGCGAAGATAGCGGGGGGGGCCTTCGAGAGACCCAGTACTTC. It yields the protein CASEDSGGGLRETQYF. This rearrangement joins TRBV5-5 to TRBJ2-5, with 11 bases matching TRBD2. With 7 bases clipped from V and 4 bases from J, the junction kept 12 bases outside the gene matches. The CDR3 sequence is 16 residues long. Germline CDR1 reads SGHKS; CDR2 reads YYEKEE (reference sequence). The variable domain in full, with the rest retrieved from reference TRBV5-5 and TRBJ2-5, is DAGVTQSPTHLIKTRGQQVTLRCSPISGHKSVSWYQQVLGQGPQFIFQYYEKEERGRGNFPDRFSARQFPNYSSELNVNALLLGDSALYLCASEDSGGGLRETQYFGPGTRLLVL.

The chain carries TRBV4-2 and TRBJ2-4; perhaps TRBD1 as D (5 bases). The germline V gene encodes CDR1 LGHNA and CDR2 YNFKEQ. V gave up 3 bases and J gave up 6 bases, with 18 bases separating them. The CDR3 covers 16 residues. The CDR3 here is CASSHLEKQERNIQYF. In DNA form, the CDR3 reads TGTGCCAGCAGCCATTTGGAGAAACAGGAAAGAAACATTCAGTACTTC.

This clonotype was observed a single time. V and J are TRBV28 and TRBJ2-3; possibly TRBD1 for D (5 bases). Trimming cost V 1 base and J 2 bases, with 10 bases left between them. The CDR3 spans 15 residues. Germline V CDR1 and CDR2: MDHEN, SYDVKM. CDR3 nucleotide sequence: TGTGCCAGCAGTTTATCCCAGGGTTCCACAGATACGCAGTATTTT. Amino acids: CASSLSQGSTDTQYF.

The sample holds a few counts of this clonotype. The gene calls are TRBV5-5 and TRBJ2-5, with D unresolved. This CDR3 spans 14 amino acids. Trimming cost V 0 bases and J 2 bases, with 8 bases left between them. Germline-derived CDR1 and CDR2 are SGHKS and YYEKEE (reference sequence). The CDR3 bases are TGTGCCAGCAGCTTGGTGGAGATACAAGAGACCCAGTACTTC. Translating it yields CASSLVEIQETQYF.

This clonotype was recorded a few times. The J gene is TRBJ1-4, the V gene TRBV28; TRBD1 might be the D (5 bases). The CDR3 consists of 11 residues. Per germline, CDR1 MDHEN and CDR2 SYDVKM. The V gene lost 8 bases and the J gene lost 7 bases, with 8 bases spanning the gap. CDR3 in amino acids: CASLGVEKLFF. As DNA, the CDR3 is TGTGCCAGCCTGGGGGTTGAAAAACTGTTTTTT.

The chain joins TRBV18 to TRBJ1-2; possible D gene TRBD1, 6 bases. The CDR3 is 15 amino acids. V dropped 6 bases and J dropped 1 base, with 15 bases sitting between them. Germline V gene sequence: CDR1 KGHSH, CDR2 LQKENI. CDR3 region: CASSPRTAINYGYTF. The CDR3 DNA is TGTGCCAGCTCTCCCCGGACAGCGATTAACTATGGCTACACCTTC.

This chain joins TRBV5-1 and TRBJ1-1, with D perhaps TRBD1 (6 bases). V was pared by 2 bases and J by 5 bases, with 13 bases between. Germline V gene sequence: CDR1 SGHRS, CDR2 YFSETQ. The CDR3 contains 14 residues. The DNA for the CDR3 is TGCGCCAGCAGCTTCCAGCTTCAGGGGACTGAAGCTTTCTTT. Its translation is CASSFQLQGTEAFF.

The chain joins TRBV7-3 to TRBJ2-2, with D possibly being TRBD2 (7 bases). Germline V gene sequence: CDR1 SGHTA, CDR2 FQGTGA. The CDR3 consists of 16 residues. The V end lost 5 bases, the J end lost 5 bases, and 18 bases lay between the germline ends. The CDR3 DNA is TGTGCCAGCAGCCCTCTGATGGGGGGGCGAACCGGGGAGCTGTTTTTT. Protein: CASSPLMGGRTGELFF.

The chain links TRBV20-1 to TRBJ1-2; TRBD1 might be the D (5 bases). V dropped 2 bases and J dropped 7 bases, with 11 bases sitting between them. Germline CDR1 and CDR2: DFQATT and SNEGSKA (reference sequence). This CDR3 spans 12 amino acids. The CDR3 nucleotides are TGCAGTGCTAGAACCAGGGCGAGTGGCTACACCTTC. Amino acid sequence: CSARTRASGYTF.

V is TRBV5-1 and J is TRBJ2-3, with 9 bases aligning to TRBD2. In germline, CDR1 is SGHRS, CDR2 YFSETQ. This CDR3 spans 16 amino acids. J gave up 2 bases and V 1 base, and 5 bases lay outside the gene matches. CDR3 bases: TGCGCCAGCAGCTTGTTTAGCGGGGGACCCACAGATACGCAGTATTTT. This translates into CASSLFSGGPTDTQYF. The full variable domain, rest sourced from reference TRBV5-1 and TRBJ2-3, is KAGVTQTPRYLIKTRGQQVTLSCSPISGHRSVSWYQQTPGQGLQFLFEYFSETQRNKGNFPGRFSGRQFSNSRSEMNVSTLELGDSALYLCASSLFSGGPTDTQYFGPGTRLTVL.

V is TRBV9 and J is TRBJ1-6; TRBD1 might be the D (6 bases). The CDR3 has 13 amino acids. The V and J ends lost 0 bases and 9 bases respectively, with 7 bases between them. The V gene's germline CDR1 is SGDLS and CDR2 YYNGEE. The CDR3 DNA reads TGTGCCAGCAGCGTAGAGGGGGGTTCACCCCTCCACTTT. Its translation: CASSVEGGSPLHF. Full variable domain (missing parts from reference TRBV9 and TRBJ1-6): DSGVTQTPKHLITATGQRVTLRCSPRSGDLSVYWYQQSLDQGLQFLIQYYNGEERAKGNILERFSAQQFPDLHSELNLSSLELGDSALYFCASSVEGGSPLHFGNGTRLTVT.

The chain carries TRBV2 and TRBJ2-5, with D uncertain. Per the germline V gene, CDR1 is SNHLY and CDR2 is FYNNEI. The length of the CDR3 is 10 residues. V dropped 8 bases and J dropped 9 bases, with 10 bases sitting between them. CDR3 DNA: TGTGCCAGCCCCTACCAGGCCCAGTACTTC. It is translated as CASPYQAQYF.

J is TRBJ1-1 and V is TRBV18; D ambiguous. Per the germline V gene, CDR1 is KGHSH and CDR2 is LQKENI. V was pared by 2 bases and J by 3 bases, with 16 bases between. This CDR3 spans 16 amino acids. CDR3 in DNA: TGTGCCAGCTCACCATTGGCGGCAAGCTTGTACACTGAAGCTTTCTTT. Its translation is CASSPLAASLYTEAFF.

The chain couples TRBV18 to TRBJ2-1; weak D call: TRBD1 (5 bases). Germline V gene data show CDR1 as KGHSH and CDR2 as LQKENI. The CDR3 covers 13 residues. V lost 6 bases and J 7 bases, leaving 13 bases between the germline ends. CDR3 sequence reads: CASSRAQGNEQFF. Written as DNA, the CDR3 is TGTGCCAGCTCCCGCGCTCAGGGTAATGAGCAGTTCTTC.

This clonotype was seen a few times. This chain uses TRBV6-5 with TRBJ1-5; TRBD1 might be the D (5 bases). Trimming removed 7 bases from V and 3 bases from J, with 10 bases in between. The CDR3 consists of 13 residues. Germline-derived CDR1 and CDR2 are MNHEY and SVGAGI. This chain's CDR3 is CASKTGPNQPQHF. In nucleotides, the CDR3 is TGTGCCAGCAAAACAGGACCCAATCAGCCCCAGCATTTT.

The chain couples TRBV5-1 to TRBJ2-1; D is unresolved. The CDR3 spans 15 residues. V dropped 0 bases and J dropped 0 bases, with 7 bases sitting between them. The germline V gene has CDR1 SGHRS and CDR2 YFSETQ. The CDR3: CASSLEPGSYNEQFF. CDR3 DNA: TGCGCCAGCAGCTTGGAGCCGGGCTCCTACAATGAGCAGTTCTTC.

V usage is TRBV13 and J usage is TRBJ2-5; TRBD1 matches 9 bases. CDR3 size: 14 residues. V lost 2 bases and J lost 4; bases outside the gene matches: 2. Per germline, CDR1 PRHDT and CDR2 FYEKMQ (reference sequence). CDR3 bases: TGTGCCAGCAGCTTATGGACAGGGGTAGAGACCCAGTACTTC. Protein product: CASSLWTGVETQYF.

The V call is TRBV28, the J call TRBJ2-7; TRBD2 agrees at 7 bases. In germline, CDR1 is MDHEN, CDR2 SYDVKM. With V trimmed by 5 bases and J by 0 bases, 10 bases remained unmatched. The CDR3 loop spans 16 amino acids. CDR3 region: CASSPTSVRSSYEQYF. DNA of the CDR3: TGTGCCAGCAGTCCTACTAGCGTACGAAGCTCCTACGAGCAGTACTTC.

This clonotype was picked up a small number of times. The chain recombines TRBV7-6 with TRBJ2-5; the D gene is possibly TRBD2 (6 bases). The end of the DNA aligns better with TRBJ2-7, so the J call may be wrong. Germline lookup yields CDR1 SGHVS and CDR2 FNYEAQ. CDR3 size: 14 residues. CDR3 loop: CASSLAIGGGEQYF. CDR3 DNA sequence: TGTGCCAGCAGCTTAGCTATCGGGGGAGGCGAGCAGTACTTC.

The V gene is TRBV7-9, the J gene TRBJ1-2; D remains unclear. The CDR3 runs 16 residues. The V gene's germline CDR1 is SEHNR and CDR2 FQNEAQ (reference sequence). V shed 0 bases and J shed 4 bases, with 15 bases lying between them. The CDR3 DNA sequence: TGTGCCAGCAGCTTAGCGCACGGCAGTCTCCCCTATGGCTACACCTTC. Translated: CASSLAHGSLPYGYTF. The entire variable domain, with the rest obtained from reference TRBV7-9 and TRBJ1-2, is as follows: DTGVSQNPRHKITKRGQNVTFRCDPISEHNRLYWYRQTLGQGPEFLTYFQNEAQLEKSRLLSDRFSAERPKGSFSTLEIQRTEQGDSAMYLCASSLAHGSLPYGYTFGSGTRLTVV.